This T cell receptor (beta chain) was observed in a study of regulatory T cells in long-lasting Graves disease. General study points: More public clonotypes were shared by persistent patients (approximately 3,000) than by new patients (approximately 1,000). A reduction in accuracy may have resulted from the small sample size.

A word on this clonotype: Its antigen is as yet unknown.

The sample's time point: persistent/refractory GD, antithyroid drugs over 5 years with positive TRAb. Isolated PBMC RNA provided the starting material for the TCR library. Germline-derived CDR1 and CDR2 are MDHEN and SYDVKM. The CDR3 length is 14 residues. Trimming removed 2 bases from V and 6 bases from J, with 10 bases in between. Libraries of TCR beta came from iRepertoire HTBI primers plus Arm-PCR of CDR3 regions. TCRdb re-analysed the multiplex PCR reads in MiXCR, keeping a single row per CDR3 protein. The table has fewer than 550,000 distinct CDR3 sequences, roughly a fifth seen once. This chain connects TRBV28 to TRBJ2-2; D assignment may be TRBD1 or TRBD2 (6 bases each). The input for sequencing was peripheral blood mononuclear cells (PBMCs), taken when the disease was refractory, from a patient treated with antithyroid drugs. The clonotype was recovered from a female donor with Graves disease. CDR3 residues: CASSLGGPPGELFF. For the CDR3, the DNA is TGTGCCAGCAGTTTAGGGGGGCCACCCGGGGAGCTGTTTTTT.